The 10 T cell receptor beta chains given below trace back to one sample, sequenced in a study of T cells in Graves' hyperthyroidism and ophthalmopathy. Amplification targeted TCR beta CDR3 regions from RNA transcripts. During a first-round RT-PCR of the TCR CDR3, the HTBI primer set was used. TCRdb re-analysed the multiplex PCR reads in MiXCR, keeping a single row per CDR3 protein. Of about 510,000 distinct CDR3 sequences listed, 11% to 15% are singletons. Sequencing input: blood. These receptors originate from a woman aged 35 to 49 with Graves' hyperthyroidism.

This clonotype appeared many times. CDR3 sequence: CSARDGLAAYNEQFF. CDR3 sequence (DNA): TGCAGTGCTAGAGACGGACTAGCGGCCTACAATGAGCAGTTCTTC. The V and J genes are TRBV20-1 and TRBJ2-1, with 10 nucleotides matching TRBD2. With V trimmed by 0 bases and J by 2 bases, 1 base remained unmatched. This CDR3 has 15 amino acids. Germline V lookup: CDR1 DFQATT, CDR2 SNEGSKA (reference sequence).

This sequence joins TRBV10-3 and TRBJ2-1, with D possibly matching TRBD2 (6 bases). CDR3 length: 16 residues. The V gene lost 3 bases and the J gene lost 0 bases, with 12 bases spanning the gap. Germline V gene data show CDR1 as ENHRY and CDR2 as SYGVKD. The CDR3 region has the DNA TGTGCCATCAGTGACCAAATGGAGGGCTCCTACAATGAGCAGTTCTTC. Translation: CAISDQMEGSYNEQFF.

The CDR3 nucleotides read TGCAGTGCTGGACTAGCGGGAGGGCCGAACGAGCAGTACTTC. Protein product: CSAGLAGGPNEQYF. The chain uses TRBV20-1 and TRBJ2-7; the match to TRBD2 covers 15 bases. Germline V gene lookup returns CDR1 DFQATT and CDR2 SNEGSKA (reference sequence). The CDR3 has 14 amino acids. J gave up 5 bases and V 5 bases, and 4 bases lay outside the gene matches.

The chain uses TRBV6-1 and TRBJ1-1; perhaps TRBD1 as D (5 bases). Germline V gene data show CDR1 as MNHNS and CDR2 as SASEGT. The CDR3 totals 16 residues. V was shortened by 1 base and J by 1 base, with 13 bases between the two germline ends. CDR3: CASSEGEGHWNTEAFF. The CDR3 coding sequence is TGTGCCAGCAGTGAAGGAGAGGGGCACTGGAACACTGAAGCTTTCTTT.

This clonotype was observed many times. The J gene is TRBJ2-1, the V gene TRBV7-9, with 7 positions matching TRBD2. The length of the CDR3 is 15 residues. Trimming cost V 9 bases and J 0 bases; bases outside gene matches: 8. From germline, CDR1 is SEHNR and CDR2 FQNEAQ (reference sequence). The CDR3 loop is CASGVSGGSYNEQFF. Written as DNA, the CDR3 is TGTGCCAGTGGGGTATCGGGGGGCTCCTACAATGAGCAGTTCTTC.

This clonotype has at least ten counts. V usage is TRBV3-1 and J usage is TRBJ1-4; D possibly corresponds to TRBD1 (5 bases). V was cut by 5 bases and J by 10 bases, with 5 bases left in between. The CDR3 has 10 residues. Germline CDR1 LGHDT, CDR2 YNNKEL (reference sequence). The CDR3 sequence: CASSGGKLFF. The CDR3 DNA is TGTGCCAGCAGCGGGGGAAAACTGTTTTTT.

This clonotype has a handful of counts. The chain carries TRBV4-1 and TRBJ2-2; 13 bases fit TRBD2. Germline loops: CDR1 MGHRA, CDR2 YSYEKL. V lost 2 bases, J lost 0 bases, and 6 bases stayed unmatched. This CDR3 contains 19 residues. CDR3 in amino acids: CASSQPPGLAGTNTGELFF. CDR3 DNA: TGCGCCAGCAGCCAACCCCCGGGACTAGCGGGAACGAACACCGGGGAGCTGTTTTTT.

This clonotype was seen ten or more times. The chain carries TRBV20-1 and TRBJ2-5, with 11 bases that match TRBD2. V dropped 5 bases and J dropped 1; count of bases not matched to a gene: 6. Germline assignment: CDR1 DFQATT and CDR2 SNEGSKA (reference sequence). The CDR3 length is 15 residues. This CDR3 reads CSADSGTSGQETQYF. Written as DNA, the CDR3 is TGCAGTGCTGACTCCGGGACTAGCGGCCAAGAGACCCAGTACTTC.

This clonotype turned up a few times. The J gene is TRBJ1-2, the V gene TRBV27, with no clear D. Germline V lookup: CDR1 MNHEY, CDR2 SMNVEV (reference sequence). Trimming removed 1 base from V and 2 bases from J, with 11 bases in between. The CDR3 has 15 amino acids. CDR3 sequence: CASSLWAGVNYGYTF. CDR3 bases: TGTGCCAGCAGTTTATGGGCGGGAGTGAACTATGGCTACACCTTC.

The chain carries TRBV6-8 and TRBJ1-2, with 9 positions matching TRBD1. Germline CDR1 reads MNHGY; CDR2 reads SAAAGT. This CDR3 spans 15 amino acids. The junction had 8 bases not matched to a gene; V was cut back by 5 bases and J by 4 bases. CDR3 nucleotides: TGTGCCAGCAGTCCGTGGACAGGGGCGGGCTATGGCTACACCTTC. Protein sequence: CASSPWTGAGYGYTF.